A selection of T cell receptor beta chains follows, all from one sample in a study of T cell responses to AZD1222 COVID-19 vaccine. Measured with immunoSEQ multiplex PCR; TCRdb has only the in-frame clones, and not every one. The sample carries 98,000 or so clones, roughly 90% recorded once. Sequenced here: peripheral blood, sampled on day 0 of MenACWY control vaccination. Source of these receptors: an adult in good health. Each CDR3 is given with its conserved first and last residue. D genes are given only for firm matches. The size of a clone is reported for some rows only, either as once, few or many, or as a class for expanded clones.

j_call d_call v_call clone_size cdr3_aa cdr3_nt
TRBJ2-7 . TRBV18 . CASSPDQAGEQYF TGTGCCAGCTCACCGGACCAGGCCGGTGAGCAGTACTTC
TRBJ2-3 TRBD2 TRBV10-3 once CAISESSLAGGITDTQYF TGTGCCATCAGTGAGTCGTCGCTAGCGGGGGGTATCACAGATACGCAGTATTTT
TRBJ1-1 . TRBV5-5 once CASSLAPGAAMNTEAFF TGTGCCAGCAGCTTGGCCCCAGGGGCAGCCATGAACACTGAAGCTTTCTTT
TRBJ2-3 TRBD2 TRBV5-1 . CASSLMSLAGDGTQYF TGCGCCAGCAGCTTAATGTCGCTAGCGGGGGACGGTACGCAGTATTTT
TRBJ1-3 . TRBV30 . CAWSRIRGGNTIYF TGTGCCTGGAGTCGGATCCGGGGGGGAAACACCATATATTTT
TRBJ1-2 TRBD1 TRBV5-4 . CASSSPGQALSGYTF TGTGCCAGCAGCTCACCTGGACAGGCCCTCTCCGGCTACACCTTC
TRBJ2-7 . TRBV28 . CASSSPGQKYEQYF TGTGCCAGCAGTTCCCCCGGACAAAAATACGAGCAGTACTTC
TRBJ2-5 . TRBV11-1 . CASSLAETQYF TGTGCCAGCAGCTTAGCAGAGACCCAGTACTTC
TRBJ2-1 . TRBV4-2 . CASSQDGRVNEQFF TGTGCCAGCAGCCAAGATGGACGGGTCAATGAGCAGTTCTTC
TRBJ2-7 TRBD1 TRBV10-1 . CASSAGDSGSYEQYF TGCGCCAGCAGTGCAGGGGACAGCGGTTCCTACGAGCAGTACTTC
TRBJ2-3 TRBD2 TRBV7-3 . CASSLQGLAGPDTQYF TGTGCCAGCAGCTTACAGGGACTAGCGGGTCCCGATACGCAGTATTTT
TRBJ1-5 . TRBV6-1 . CASSERSTGHITNQPQHF TGTGCCAGCAGTGAAAGGTCTACGGGACACATAACGAATCAGCCCCAGCATTTT
TRBJ1-2 . TRBV24-1 . CATSDPGRNYGYTF TGTGCCACCAGTGATCCGGGACGGAACTATGGCTACACCTTC
TRBJ2-2 . TRBV5-1 . CASSLVSGTVNTGELFF TGCGCCAGCAGCTTGGTTTCCGGGACCGTGAACACCGGGGAGCTGTTTTTT
TRBJ2-1 . TRBV9 few CASSVGLSSYNEQFF TGTGCCAGCAGCGTAGGACTTAGCTCCTACAATGAGCAGTTCTTC
TRBJ1-1 . TRBV10-3 . CAISELGFTEAFF TGTGCCATCAGTGAGTTAGGGTTCACTGAAGCTTTCTTT
TRBJ1-2 TRBD1 TRBV5-4 . CASSSQGGNYGYTF TGTGCCAGCAGCAGCCAGGGGGGTAACTATGGCTACACCTTC
TRBJ1-6 TRBD1 TRBV5-4 . CASSYDRGGSPLHF TGTGCCAGCAGCTACGACAGGGGTGGTTCACCCCTCCACTTT
TRBJ2-3 TRBD1 TRBV6-6 once CASSPQDRAWTDTQYF TGTGCCAGCAGTCCTCAGGACAGGGCATGGACAGATACGCAGTATTTT
TRBJ2-3 . TRBV5-4 . CASSLDRGPDTQYF TGTGCCAGCAGCTTGGATCGCGGCCCAGATACGCAGTATTTT
TRBJ2-2 TRBD1 TRBV7-2 . CASSSGQGHTGELFF TGTGCCAGCAGCTCGGGACAGGGCCACACCGGGGAGCTGTTTTTT
TRBJ1-5 . TRBV30 . CAWSLGHRQPQHF TGTGCCTGGAGTCTGGGACATCGGCAGCCCCAGCATTTT
TRBJ2-3 . TRBV5-1 . CASSLARGGTDTQYF TGCGCCAGCAGCTTGGCTAGGGGCGGGACAGATACGCAGTATTTT
TRBJ2-5 . TRBV5-4 . CASSRPQETQYF TGTGCCAGCAGCCGACCCCAAGAGACCCAGTACTTC
TRBJ1-2 . TRBV5-1 once CASSLSYFRHYGYTF TGCGCCAGCAGCTTGTCTTACTTCCGACACTATGGCTACACCTTC
TRBJ2-1 . TRBV19 once CASSISGAGYNEQFF TGTGCCAGTAGTATTTCAGGGGCGGGGTACAATGAGCAGTTCTTC
TRBJ1-1 . TRBV27 once CASSFTDLDTEAFF TGTGCCAGCAGTTTCACAGATCTGGACACTGAAGCTTTCTTT
TRBJ1-2 TRBD1 TRBV2 . CAGQTGQGPYGYTF TGTGCCGGACAGACCGGACAGGGCCCCTATGGCTACACCTTC
TRBJ1-1 . TRBV7-3 . CASSFTASGTEAFF TGTGCCAGCAGCTTCACAGCCTCGGGCACTGAAGCTTTCTTT
TRBJ1-3 . TRBV7-9 . CASSFGQAGNTIYF TGTGCCAGCAGCTTCGGGCAGGCGGGGAACACCATATATTTT
TRBJ1-1 . TRBV3-1/TRBV3-2 . CASSQEGQTNTEAFF TGTGCCAGCAGCCAAGAAGGGCAGACGAACACTGAAGCTTTCTTT
TRBJ2-2 . TRBV7-9 . CASSFGELFF TGTGCCAGCAGCTTCGGGGAGCTGTTTTTT
TRBJ1-2 TRBD1 TRBV28 few CASSLSGTGDNYGYTF TGTGCCAGCAGTTTATCTGGGACAGGGGATAACTATGGCTACACCTTC
TRBJ1-2 . TRBV6-1 . CASSEGAGRLHYGYTF TGTGCCAGCAGTGAAGGTGCAGGGAGGCTCCACTATGGCTACACCTTC
TRBJ2-7 . TRBV18 few CASRQDITYEQYF TGTGCCTCTCGGCAGGACATAACCTACGAGCAGTACTTC
TRBJ2-3 TRBD2 TRBV7-3 . CASSRGADTQYF TGTGCCAGCAGCCGGGGGGCAGATACGCAGTATTTT
TRBJ2-1 TRBD2 TRBV3-1/TRBV3-2 once CASSQARTSGGNEQFF TGTGCCAGCAGCCAAGCCAGGACTAGCGGGGGAAATGAGCAGTTCTTC
TRBJ2-7 . TRBV10-3 . CAISATAETYEQYF TGTGCCATCAGTGCGACGGCAGAAACCTACGAGCAGTACTTC
TRBJ1-6 . TRBV6-5 . CASRMTVQTNSPLHF TGTGCCAGCAGAATGACAGTCCAAACGAATTCACCCCTCCACTTT
TRBJ1-1 . TRBV7-6 . CASSLEGQRNTEAFF TGTGCCAGCAGCTTAGAAGGACAGAGGAACACTGAAGCTTTCTTT
TRBJ1-2 . TRBV10-3 once CAIESGNLGYGYTF TGTGCCATCGAGTCGGGTAATCTAGGCTATGGCTACACCTTC
TRBJ1-1 . TRBV19 . CASTLIGGGLNTEAFF TGTGCCAGTACCCTCATCGGGGGGGGGCTGAACACTGAAGCTTTCTTT
TRBJ1-1 TRBD1 TRBV4-1 . CASSQEKTVGTDEAFF TGCGCCAGCAGCCAAGAGAAGACGGTGGGGACAGATGAAGCTTTCTTT
TRBJ1-3 TRBD1 TRBV4-1 once CASSQGTGRGGSGNTIYF TGCGCCAGCAGCCAAGGGACAGGGCGAGGGGGCTCTGGAAACACCATATATTTT
TRBJ1-3 . TRBV29-1 few CSAEERTGNTIYF TGCAGCGCTGAAGAGCGGACGGGAAACACCATATATTTT
TRBJ1-6 . TRBV11-2 . CASSPGPDTQWSPLHF TGTGCCAGCAGCCCGGGACCGGACACGCAGTGGTCACCCCTCCACTTT
TRBJ2-2 . TRBV7-9 . CASSSKGELFF TGTGCCAGCAGCTCCAAAGGGGAGCTGTTTTTT
TRBJ1-3 . TRBV3-1/TRBV3-2 once CASSQVTGSGNTIYF TGTGCCAGCAGCCAAGTCACGGGCTCTGGAAACACCATATATTTT
TRBJ1-2 . TRBV4-2 . CASSQESVGPGYTF TGTGCCAGCAGCCAAGAGTCGGTCGGACCTGGCTACACCTTC
TRBJ2-2 . TRBV5-1 once CASGQVVDTGELFF TGCGCCAGCGGCCAGGTGGTTGACACCGGGGAGCTGTTTTTT
TRBJ1-2 . TRBV5-1 . CASSPNLLSYGYTF TGCGCCAGCAGTCCCAACTTGCTATCCTATGGCTACACCTTC
TRBJ2-5 TRBD1 TRBV6-1 . CASSEALRGLGETQYF TGTGCCAGCAGTGAAGCGCTCAGGGGGCTGGGGGAGACCCAGTACTTC
TRBJ2-7 . TRBV18 few CASSPQSSGAYEQYF TGTGCCAGCTCGCCCCAGAGCTCGGGGGCCTACGAGCAGTACTTC
TRBJ2-7 TRBD2 TRBV4-2 . CASSQVALAGSEQYF TGTGCCAGCAGCCAAGTTGCTCTAGCGGGGTCCGAGCAGTACTTC
TRBJ2-7 . TRBV5-5 once CASSLAPSYEQYF TGTGCCAGCAGCTTGGCCCCAAGCTACGAGCAGTACTTC